Each of the 9 T cell receptor beta chains below was sequenced from the same sample in a study of blood T cell repertoires in COVID-19 (dated by TCRdb to the early 2020s). The receptor library was made with the immunoSEQ multiplex PCR assay. As stored in TCRdb, this immuneACCESS dataset retains in-frame rearrangements with V and J assigned. A fraction of the clones does not appear; measured against another copy, unresolved V genes explain less than half of the discrepancy, and the remainder lacks a known reason. Here the sample has under 350,000 clones; approximately 83% occur a single time. The ten largest clones take up roughly 9.6% of the sample. Input material: peripheral blood. The receptors stem from a woman in her 70s with acute or convalescent COVID-19.

The chain employs TRBV5-6 and TRBJ1-2; 7 positions match TRBD1. CDR3 length equals 13 residues. CDR1 and CDR2 from the germline V gene are SGHDT and YYEEEE. The ends lost 4 bases at V and 4 bases at J; junction bases unmatched: 4. CDR3 DNA sequence: TGTGCCAGCAGCCGGGGACAGTTCTATGGCTACACCTTC. This encodes CASSRGQFYGYTF.

This clone was detected only a few times. The chain joins TRBV6-6 to TRBJ2-4, with 14 bases lining up with TRBD2. This CDR3 has 13 residues. The V gene end was trimmed by 6 bases and the J gene end by 16 bases; junction bases not matched to a gene: 8. Per the germline V gene, CDR1 is MNHNY and CDR2 is SVGAGI (reference sequence). The CDR3 DNA follows: TGTGCCAGCAGGAGACTAGCGGGGGGGCTTGTTTACTTC. Translation gives CASRRLAGGLVYF.

The chain is built from TRBV7-8 and TRBJ1-6; D gene unclear. V was clipped by 4 bases and J by 0 bases, with 13 bases between them. In germline, CDR1 is SGHVS, CDR2 FQNEAQ. This CDR3 is built from 17 residues. CDR3 bases: TGTGCCAGCAGCTACCTGGTGGGGAGCTCCTATAATTCACCCCTCCACTTT. Protein sequence: CASSYLVGSSYNSPLHF.

The V gene is TRBV6-5, the J gene TRBJ1-3, with D uncertain. The CDR3 runs 15 residues. Germline values: CDR1 MNHEY, CDR2 SVGAGI. V dropped 6 bases and J dropped 1 base, with 13 bases sitting between them. The CDR3 nucleotides are TGTGCCAGCAGGGGTTACAGCCGTTCTGGAAACACCATATATTTT. This gives the protein CASRGYSRSGNTIYF.

This chain joins TRBV3-1 (or the pseudogene TRBV3-2) and TRBJ2-3; D gene ambiguous. The germline gives CDR1 LGHDT, CDR2 YNNKEL (reference sequence). The CDR3 covers 19 residues. V was clipped by 0 bases and J by 6 bases, with 25 bases between them. The chain's CDR3 is CASSQDRAWVGLKRDTQYF. In DNA, the CDR3 is TGTGCCAGCAGCCAAGATCGAGCATGGGTCGGCCTCAAGAGGGATACGCAGTATTTT.

This chain links TRBV5-8 with TRBJ1-2; unclear D gene. The germline V gene encodes CDR1 SGHTS and CDR2 YDEGEE. V lost 4 bases, J lost 7 bases, and 8 bases lay in between. The CDR3 contains 11 residues. CDR3 sequence: CASSPGSGYTF. The CDR3 nucleotides read TGTGCCAGCAGCCCCGGGTCTGGCTACACCTTC.

This clone appeared once. J is TRBJ2-5 and V is TRBV18; 7 nucleotides line up with TRBD2. The CDR3 runs 14 residues. Germline V CDR1 and CDR2: KGHSH, LQKENI. With V trimmed by 5 bases and J by 1 base, 4 bases remained unmatched. CDR3 residues: CASSARGSQETQYF. CDR3 sequence (DNA): TGTGCCAGCTCAGCGCGGGGGAGCCAAGAGACCCAGTACTTC.

CDR3 sequence (DNA): TGTGCCAGCAGCCGAGCGGGGGGCCAGCGGGAGCAGTTCTTC. Its protein is CASSRAGGQREQFF. The chain joins TRBV3-1 (or the pseudogene TRBV3-2) to TRBJ2-1, with 9 bases matching TRBD2. This CDR3 spans 14 amino acids. J was trimmed by 10 bases and V by 4 bases; bases with no gene match: 8. The germline V gene encodes CDR1 LGHDT and CDR2 YNNKEL (reference sequence).

J is TRBJ2-7 and V is TRBV7-2, with 9 bases that match TRBD1. Germline trimming cut 5 bases from V and 4 bases from J; bases unmatched to any gene: 6. Per germline, CDR1 SGHTA and CDR2 FQGNSA. The CDR3 is 14 residues long. DNA for the CDR3: TGTGCCAGCAGCATTCGGACAGGGGAGTACGAGCAGTACTTC. This encodes CASSIRTGEYEQYF. Complete variable domain (other parts from reference TRBV7-2 and TRBJ2-7): GAGVSQSPSNKVTEKGKDVELRCDPISGHTALYWYRQSLGQGLEFLIYFQGNSAPDKSGLPSDRFSAERTGGSVSTLTIQRTQQEDSAVYLCASSIRTGEYEQYFGPGTRLTVT.